The entry that follows covers one T cell receptor beta chain sequence. Its antigen is currently unknown. This sample is drawn from a study of OX40 agonist ivuxolimab in advanced cancers. Study conclusions and caveats: People who partly responded at 0.1-3.0 mg/kg had some of the least clonal expansion seen.

From germline, CDR1 is SGHRS and CDR2 YFSETQ. This CDR3 is 16 amino acids long. V shed 2 bases, J shed 3 bases, and the junction held 8 bases outside the gene matches. Profiling relied on immunoSEQ multiplex PCR, and the TCRdb table lists in-frame clones only, not all of them. This table holds approximately 60,000 clones, about 83% found once. The sample consisted of CD4+ or CD8+ T cells sorted from blood, taken in a trial of the OX40 agonist ivuxolimab. This chain joins TRBV5-1 and TRBJ2-1; the match to TRBD1 covers 7 bases. The origin of this receptor is an adult with an advanced solid tumor such as melanoma, head and neck, liver or kidney cancer. In DNA form, the CDR3 reads TGCGCCAGCAGCTTAGGGGACAGTTTAGTCTACAATGAGCAGTTCTTC. This gives the protein CASSLGDSLVYNEQFF.